The 18 T cell receptor beta chains presented below share a single source sample, sequenced in a study of OX40 agonist ivuxolimab in advanced cancers. Method: immunoSEQ multiplex PCR; TCRdb's copy keeps in-frame clones and lacks some. The sample carries some 110,000 clones, over 75% recorded once. The sample consisted of CD4+ or CD8+ T cells sorted from blood, taken in a trial of the OX40 agonist ivuxolimab. These receptors all stem from an adult with an advanced solid tumor such as melanoma, head and neck, liver or kidney cancer.

The DNA of the CDR3 is TGTGCCAGCAGGACCCTCGGACAGGGGCATGGCTACACCTTC. This translates into CASRTLGQGHGYTF. The chain carries TRBV28 and TRBJ1-2; 9 nucleotides align to TRBD1. CDR1 and CDR2 from the germline V gene are MDHEN and SYDVKM. The CDR3 sequence is 14 residues long. Trimming at V came to 6 bases and at J to 6 bases, leaving 8 bases not matched to a gene.

This clone was detected only once. This chain uses TRBV7-2 with TRBJ2-5, with D perhaps TRBD2 (6 bases). CDR1 is SGHTA and CDR2 is FQGNSA in the germline V gene. The CDR3 consists of 15 residues. Trimming left V 3 bases short and J 10 bases short, with 21 bases between. CDR3 residues: CASSFLLGGTEGQYF. The CDR3 DNA is TGTGCCAGCAGCTTCCTACTGGGCGGGACCGAAGGCCAGTACTTC.

V gene TRBV10-3 combines with J gene TRBJ2-5; D may be TRBD2 (6 bases). Trimming cost V 2 bases and J 2 bases, with 9 bases left between them. The CDR3 sequence is 14 residues long. CDR1 ENHRY and CDR2 SYGVKD come from the germline V gene. In nucleotides, the CDR3 is TGTGCCATCAGTGAGGGGACTCCGCAAGAGACCCAGTACTTC. Translation gives CAISEGTPQETQYF.

The rearrangement links TRBV27 to TRBJ2-4; 11 bases map to TRBD2. The CDR3 is 17 amino acids. CDR1 and CDR2 from the germline V gene are MNHEY and SMNVEV (reference sequence). Unmatched junction bases numbered 6, after V lost 4 bases and J lost 1 base. The CDR3 bases are TGTGCCAGCAGTTATCTAGCGGGGGGTGGGGCCAAAAACATTCAGTACTTC. This sequence encodes CASSYLAGGGAKNIQYF.

The V and J genes are TRBV18 and TRBJ2-7; 8 bases map to TRBD1. The CDR3 loop spans 13 amino acids. Germline V gene sequence: CDR1 KGHSH, CDR2 LQKENI. With 4 bases clipped from V and 2 bases from J, the junction kept 1 base outside the gene matches. CDR3 in DNA: TGTGCCAGCTCACGGGACAGGACCTACGAGCAGTACTTC. Residues: CASSRDRTYEQYF.

This rearrangement joins TRBV21-1 to TRBJ2-7. TRBV21-1 is reported as a pseudogene. This CDR3 contains 14 residues. The CDR3 protein is CASSKGRAPYEQYF. The CDR3 nucleotides are TGTGCCAGCAGCAAAGGACGGGCTCCCTACGAGCAGTACTTC.

The chain is built from TRBV5-8 and TRBJ2-5; the D gene is possibly TRBD1 (5 bases). CDR3 size: 14 residues. Germline loops: CDR1 SGHTS, CDR2 YDEGEE. V lost 5 bases and J 5 bases, leaving 16 bases between the germline ends. The CDR3: CASSSRVLRETQYF. In DNA, the CDR3 is TGTGCCAGCAGTAGCAGGGTGTTGAGGGAGACCCAGTACTTC.

The V gene is TRBV28, the J gene TRBJ1-2; tentatively, D is TRBD1 (5 bases). Germline V gene data show CDR1 as MDHEN and CDR2 as SYDVKM. The CDR3 runs to 12 residues. Trimming cost V 7 bases and J 8 bases, with 14 bases left between them. CDR3 DNA: TGTGCCAGCACTTCGGGGCGGGACGGCTACACCTTC. Translated, it gives CASTSGRDGYTF.

The V call is TRBV4-3, the J call TRBJ2-5; 11 nucleotides match TRBD1. This CDR3 region has 15 residues. The germline CDR1 and CDR2 sequences are LGHNA and YSLEER. The V segment lost 3 bases and the J segment 5 bases; nucleotides outside the gene matches: 5. The CDR3 here is CASSHTRTGGETQYF. CDR3 coding DNA: TGCGCCAGCAGCCATACGAGGACAGGGGGCGAGACCCAGTACTTC.

V usage is TRBV9 and J usage is TRBJ1-3; D not certain. Trimming shortened V by 0 bases and J by 2 bases, and 9 bases separated the two germline ends. The length of the CDR3 is 15 residues. Germline V gene data show CDR1 as SGDLS and CDR2 as YYNGEE. Written as DNA, the CDR3 is TGTGCCAGCAGCGTAGAACCCGGGACTGGAAACACCATATATTTT. Residues: CASSVEPGTGNTIYF.

The V gene is TRBV23-1, the J gene TRBJ2-4; D is unclear. TRBV23-1 is designated an ORF whose function remains uncertain. CDR3 length equals 11 residues. V dropped 4 bases and J dropped 10 bases, with 8 bases sitting between them. This CDR3 is CASSLHGIQYF. DNA for the CDR3: TGCGCCAGCAGTCTCCACGGGATTCAGTACTTC.

The chain employs TRBV27 and TRBJ2-4, with TRBD1 identical over 7 bases. Germline V gene sequence: CDR1 MNHEY, CDR2 SMNVEV (reference sequence). The V and J ends lost 6 bases and 0 bases, in that order; junction bases with no gene match: 8. CDR3 size: 16 residues. The CDR3 loop is CASRAGTVLAKNIQYF. The CDR3 DNA follows: TGTGCCAGCAGAGCTGGGACAGTTTTAGCCAAAAACATTCAGTACTTC.

This clone has more than one count but fewer than ten. This sequence joins TRBV5-1 and TRBJ2-5; no clear D gene. CDR3 length equals 12 residues. CDR1 is SGHRS and CDR2 is YFSETQ in the germline V gene. Between the trimmed V and J ends, which lost 4 bases and 0 bases, there was a span of 4 bases. The CDR3 reads CASSPNQETQYF. DNA for the CDR3: TGCGCCAGCAGCCCCAACCAAGAGACCCAGTACTTC.

As DNA, the CDR3 is TGTGCCAGCAGCTTAGCTACAGGGAACACTGAAGCTTTCTTT. As protein: CASSLATGNTEAFF. This chain uses TRBV7-8 with TRBJ1-1; D is possibly TRBD1 (5 bases). CDR3 size: 14 residues. Germline loops: CDR1 SGHVS, CDR2 FQNEAQ. The V gene lost 0 bases and the J gene lost 1 base, with 6 bases spanning the gap.

The genes are TRBV10-2 and TRBJ2-5; D uncertain. Germline values: CDR1 WSHSY, CDR2 SAAADI. V dropped 4 bases and J dropped 4 bases, with 10 bases sitting between them. The CDR3 length is 13 residues. The CDR3 coding sequence is TGCGCCAGCAGTGTCACAGTACTAGAGACCCAGTACTTC. Translated, it gives CASSVTVLETQYF.

V usage is TRBV5-8 and J usage is TRBJ1-5; 7 bases line up with TRBD1. V shed 4 bases and J 1 base; nucleotides not matched to a gene: 5. Germline V CDR1 and CDR2: SGHTS, YDEGEE. This CDR3 contains 15 residues. For the CDR3, the DNA is TGTGCCAGCAGCGACCGGGACAGAAGCAATCAGCCCCAGCATTTT. It is translated as CASSDRDRSNQPQHF.

This chain connects TRBV27 to TRBJ1-2; 7 nucleotides agree with TRBD1. The ends lost 2 bases at V and 1 base at J; junction bases unmatched: 13. Germline V gene data show CDR1 as MNHEY and CDR2 as SMNVEV (reference sequence). The CDR3 is made up of 18 amino acids. CDR3 DNA: TGTGCCAGCAGTTTACTTGGTGCCGGCAGGGGGGATAACTATGGCTACACCTTC. The encoded protein is CASSLLGAGRGDNYGYTF.

The rearrangement joins TRBV14 to TRBJ1-6; 7 bases match TRBD1. CDR3 size: 17 residues. V lost 1 base and J lost 6; bases outside the gene matches: 9. Germline assignment: CDR1 SGHDN and CDR2 FVKESK. The CDR3 sequence: CASSQGTTGAFNSPLHF. In DNA form, the CDR3 reads TGTGCCAGCAGCCAAGGGACAACAGGGGCTTTTAATTCACCCCTCCACTTT. The full variable domain, completed using reference TRBV14 and TRBJ1-6, is EAGVTQFPSHSVIEKGQTVTLRCDPISGHDNLYWYRRVMGKEIKFLLHFVKESKQDESGMPNNRFLAERTGGTYSTLKVQPAELEDSGVYFCASSQGTTGAFNSPLHFGNGTRLTVT.